Below, 32 T cell receptor beta chains from the same sample are listed, as sequenced in a study of cytomegalovirus exposure and HLA in healthy donors. Generated by immunoSEQ multiplex PCR, the TCRdb table keeps only in-frame clones and is missing some. This table holds 110,000 or so clones, approximately 95% found once. The source material was PBMCs. The receptors come from a woman aged 18-29 years in good health and CMV-seronegative.

The V and J genes are TRBV5-1 and TRBJ1-2; 7 bases match TRBD1. The germline V gene has CDR1 SGHRS and CDR2 YFSETQ. The trim removed 3 bases at V and 3 bases at J, leaving 11 bases unmatched. The CDR3 totals 16 residues. The CDR3 DNA reads as TGCGCCAGCAGCTCGTACCGGGACAGTGGCGACTATGGCTACACCTTC. Translation gives CASSSYRDSGDYGYTF.

This clone was seen a single time. V and J are TRBV4-1 and TRBJ2-7; no clear D. CDR1 and CDR2 from the germline V gene are MGHRA and YSYEKL. There are 13 residues in the CDR3. The V end was cut by 1 base, the J end by 2 bases, with 6 bases between. The CDR3 reads CASSQAQTYEQYF. The DNA for the CDR3 is TGCGCCAGCAGCCAAGCGCAGACCTACGAGCAGTACTTC.

A single count supports this clone. V usage is TRBV29-1 and J usage is TRBJ1-4; D perhaps matches TRBD1 (6 bases). Germline V gene data show CDR1 as SQVTM and CDR2 as ANQGSEA. The CDR3 runs to 13 residues. V dropped 4 bases and J dropped 8 bases, with 14 bases sitting between them. CDR3 sequence: CSVVGGLGEKLFF. In DNA, the CDR3 is TGCAGCGTTGTGGGGGGGCTCGGGGAAAAACTGTTTTTT.

In this sample, this clone turned up once. The chain uses TRBV7-9 and TRBJ1-5; perhaps TRBD1 as D (6 bases). There are 14 residues in the CDR3. The germline V gene encodes CDR1 SEHNR and CDR2 FQNEAQ (reference sequence). V was pared by 1 base and J by 6 bases, with 10 bases between. CDR3 sequence: CASSLEQGGQPQHF. The CDR3 bases are TGTGCCAGCAGCTTAGAACAGGGCGGTCAGCCCCAGCATTTT.

V gene TRBV5-1 combines with J gene TRBJ1-1, with TRBD1 as a possible D gene (5 bases). Trimming took off 3 bases at V and 10 bases at J, with 16 bases between the two ends. Germline CDR1 reads SGHRS; CDR2 reads YFSETQ. CDR3 length equals 13 residues. CDR3 amino acids: CASSSPSGEAAFF. CDR3 DNA sequence: TGCGCCAGCAGCTCACCCTCGGGGGAGGCAGCTTTCTTT. The variable domain in full, completed from reference TRBV5-1 and TRBJ1-1, reads KAGVTQTPRYLIKTRGQQVTLSCSPISGHRSVSWYQQTPGQGLQFLFEYFSETQRNKGNFPGRFSGRQFSNSRSEMNVSTLELGDSALYLCASSSPSGEAAFFGQGTRLTVV.

CDR3 protein: CASSSTLGSSYEQYF. The CDR3 DNA reads as TGTGCCAGCAGCAGTACCCTGGGCAGCTCCTACGAGCAGTACTTC. The chain has TRBV5-5 and TRBJ2-7; no clear D gene. Germline CDR1 and CDR2: SGHKS and YYEKEE (reference sequence). The CDR3 runs to 15 residues. V lost 4 bases, J lost 0 bases, and 14 bases lay in between.

This chain uses TRBV5-5 with TRBJ2-7; 12 nucleotides agree with TRBD2. Germline V gene data show CDR1 as SGHKS and CDR2 as YYEKEE (reference sequence). The CDR3 consists of 14 residues. The J segment lost 5 bases and the V segment lost 3 bases, leaving 3 bases of the junction unmatched. DNA of the CDR3: TGTGCCAGCAGCTCACTAGCGGGGGGCCACGAGCAGTACTTC. Amino acid sequence: CASSSLAGGHEQYF.

This clone was detected only once. The V gene is TRBV27, the J gene TRBJ1-5; D is unresolved. The CDR3 is made up of 13 amino acids. Deletions cut 5 bases from V and 3 bases from J, with 8 bases between. CDR1 is MNHEY, CDR2 SMNVEV, per germline (reference sequence). CDR3 sequence (DNA): TGTGCCAGCAGTCCCGGACTCAATCAGCCCCAGCATTTT. Protein sequence: CASSPGLNQPQHF.

This sequence joins TRBV9 and TRBJ1-1; 8 bases agree with TRBD1. CDR3 length: 16 amino acids. CDR1 SGDLS and CDR2 YYNGEE come from the germline V gene. With 1 base clipped from V and 2 bases from J, the junction kept 7 bases outside the gene matches. This chain's CDR3 is CASSVSGGSGNTEAFF. The CDR3 region has the DNA TGTGCCAGCAGCGTATCAGGGGGCAGTGGAAACACTGAAGCTTTCTTT.

The chain carries TRBV6-5 and TRBJ2-1, with a weak D call TRBD2 (6 bases). V lost 6 bases to trimming and J lost 6 bases, with 12 bases between them. CDR3 size: 13 residues. Germline V gives CDR1 MNHEY, CDR2 SVGAGI. This CDR3 is CASRRDGPNEQFF. CDR3 DNA: TGTGCCAGCAGGCGGGACGGACCCAATGAGCAGTTCTTC.

The chain has TRBV5-1 and TRBJ2-3; possible D gene TRBD2, 5 bases. CDR3 size: 14 residues. Trimming took off 0 bases at V and 1 base at J, with 6 bases between the two ends. The germline V gene has CDR1 SGHRS and CDR2 YFSETQ. The CDR3 reads CASSLGAGTDTQYF. DNA for the CDR3: TGCGCCAGCAGCTTGGGAGCGGGCACAGATACGCAGTATTTT. The full variable domain, rest sourced from reference TRBV5-1 and TRBJ2-3, is KAGVTQTPRYLIKTRGQQVTLSCSPISGHRSVSWYQQTPGQGLQFLFEYFSETQRNKGNFPGRFSGRQFSNSRSEMNVSTLELGDSALYLCASSLGAGTDTQYFGPGTRLTVL.

V is TRBV19 and J is TRBJ1-2, with TRBD1 identical over 12 bases. The germline V gene encodes CDR1 LNHDA and CDR2 SQIVND (reference sequence). The CDR3 loop spans 15 amino acids. J was trimmed by 6 bases and V by 6 bases; bases with no gene match: 8. CDR3 nucleotide sequence: TGTGCCAGTAGGGAGTGGGACAGGGGGCGAGATGGCTACACCTTC. Translating it yields CASREWDRGRDGYTF.

The CDR3 DNA follows: TGTGCCAGCAGCTCCCCTGCGGACTCCAATACGCAGTATTTT. Protein sequence: CASSSPADSNTQYF. The J gene is TRBJ2-3, the V gene TRBV5-4; a weak D match, TRBD2 (5 bases). CDR1 is SGHNT and CDR2 is YYREEE in the germline V gene (reference sequence). The length of the CDR3 is 14 residues. V was pared by 3 bases and J by 7 bases, with 15 bases between. Full variable domain (remainder filled in from reference TRBV5-4 and TRBJ2-3): ETGVTQSPTHLIKTRGQQVTLRCSSQSGHNTVSWYQQALGQGPQFIFQYYREEENGRGNFPPRFSGLQFPNYSSELNVNALELDDSALYLCASSSPADSNTQYFGPGTRLTVL.

This clone was counted once. The chain carries TRBV6-1 and TRBJ2-1; 8 bases map to TRBD1. Germline V gene sequence: CDR1 MNHNS, CDR2 SASEGT. V shed 7 bases and J 4 bases; nucleotides not matched to a gene: 9. The CDR3 consists of 15 residues. CDR3 in amino acids: CASIRSGTGYNEQFF. CDR3 DNA: TGTGCCAGCATCCGCTCCGGGACAGGATACAATGAGCAGTTCTTC.

This chain joins TRBV5-1 and TRBJ2-3, with TRBD1 as a possible D gene (5 bases). The CDR3 length is 15 residues. Germline V gene data show CDR1 as SGHRS and CDR2 as YFSETQ. The V and J ends lost 0 bases and 4 bases respectively, with 12 bases between them. CDR3 nucleotide sequence: TGCGCCAGCAGCTTGGGAGCAGGGAACGCAGATACGCAGTATTTT. As protein: CASSLGAGNADTQYF.

This chain joins TRBV6-6 and TRBJ2-2; TRBD2 might be the D (6 bases). The V gene's germline CDR1 is MNHNY and CDR2 SVGAGI (reference sequence). The length of the CDR3 is 16 residues. The V end lost 4 bases, the J end lost 3 bases, and 15 bases lay between the germline ends. The CDR3 loop is CASSSTSGGHTGELFF. In nucleotides, the CDR3 is TGTGCCAGCAGTTCAACCTCAGGAGGGCACACCGGGGAGCTGTTTTTT.

This rearrangement joins TRBV19 to TRBJ2-2, with a possible D match to TRBD1 (6 bases). The V end was cut by 3 bases, the J end by 6 bases, with 17 bases between. From germline, CDR1 is LNHDA and CDR2 SQIVND (reference sequence). The CDR3 is made up of 16 amino acids. The CDR3 nucleotides read TGTGCCAGTAGTATGGGGACAAGGGGGATCCCCGGGGAGCTGTTTTTT. Translation: CASSMGTRGIPGELFF.

This chain connects TRBV28 to TRBJ2-2, with 8 bases matching TRBD2. This CDR3 has 16 residues. V shed 4 bases, J shed 4 bases, and the junction held 8 bases outside the gene matches. Germline V lookup: CDR1 MDHEN, CDR2 SYDVKM. The CDR3 DNA is TGTGCCAGCAGTTCCCGGGGGGGCCGCGGCACCGGGGAGCTGTTTTTT. Translated: CASSSRGGRGTGELFF.

The chain employs TRBV4-3 and TRBJ2-1; no reliable D call. Germline CDR1 is LGHNA and CDR2 is YSLEER. The CDR3 extends over 13 amino acids. Trimming took 2 bases from V and 4 from J, leaving 6 bases between them. CDR3 region: CASSQTTYNEQFF. CDR3 in DNA: TGCGCCAGCAGCCAAACGACTTACAATGAGCAGTTCTTC.

J is TRBJ1-2 and V is TRBV28, with D uncertain. V shed 7 bases and J shed 8 bases, with 11 bases lying between them. Germline V gives CDR1 MDHEN, CDR2 SYDVKM. This CDR3 region has 11 residues. The CDR3 DNA sequence: TGTGCCAGCAACTCCGGGGTGGGCTACACCTTC. It yields the protein CASNSGVGYTF.

This clone was counted once. The rearrangement uses TRBV6-6 and TRBJ2-7; perhaps TRBD1 as D (5 bases). Germline V CDR1 and CDR2: MNHNY, SVGAGI (reference sequence). Between the trimmed V and J ends, which lost 6 bases and 9 bases, there was a span of 18 bases. CDR3 length equals 13 residues. The CDR3 loop is CASSEQQGVRQYF. In nucleotides, the CDR3 is TGTGCCAGCAGCGAGCAGCAGGGCGTACGGCAGTACTTC.

The V call is TRBV4-2, the J call TRBJ1-4; D unresolved. CDR3 length: 15 amino acids. Germline CDR1 and CDR2: LGHNA and YNFKEQ. Trimming shortened V by 1 base and J by 3 bases, and 9 bases separated the two germline ends. The CDR3 sequence: CASSQGRVANEKLFF. As DNA, the CDR3 is TGTGCCAGCAGCCAAGGGAGGGTGGCTAATGAAAAACTGTTTTTT.

This chain links TRBV7-2 with TRBJ2-5; TRBD2 is a possible D gene (6 bases). Germline V lookup: CDR1 SGHTA, CDR2 FQGNSA. There are 14 residues in the CDR3. V lost 1 base and J lost 1, with 7 bases in between. The CDR3 is CASSLVSGQETQYF. The DNA for the CDR3 is TGTGCCAGCAGCTTAGTTAGCGGCCAAGAGACCCAGTACTTC.

J is TRBJ2-7 and V is TRBV4-1; D is possibly TRBD2 (5 bases). Per germline, CDR1 MGHRA and CDR2 YSYEKL. The CDR3 is 13 residues long. With 1 base removed from V and 2 bases from J, the gap between germline ends came to 6 bases. CDR3 DNA sequence: TGCGCCAGCAGCCAAGTACTAGCCTACGAGCAGTACTTC. Translating it yields CASSQVLAYEQYF.

The chain combines TRBV5-1 with TRBJ1-1; 7 bases agree with TRBD1. The V gene's germline CDR1 is SGHRS and CDR2 YFSETQ. V lost 2 bases to trimming and J lost 5 bases; unmatched junction nucleotides: 3. This CDR3 spans 13 amino acids. CDR3 in DNA: TGCGCCAGCAGCTTTCAGACAGGGACTGAAGCTTTCTTT. This translates into CASSFQTGTEAFF.

This chain connects TRBV5-8 to TRBJ2-3; D ambiguous. Germline V CDR1 and CDR2: SGHTS, YDEGEE. This CDR3 has 13 amino acids. V shed 4 bases and J shed 8 bases, with 14 bases lying between them. The CDR3 is CASSPSKTFTQYF. The CDR3 DNA reads as TGTGCCAGCAGCCCTTCAAAGACATTTACGCAGTATTTT.

The genes are TRBV9 and TRBJ2-1; D remains unclear. This CDR3 comprises 14 residues. Looked up from germline, CDR1 is SGDLS and CDR2 is YYNGEE. Trimming stripped 0 bases from V and 5 bases from J, with 9 bases between. CDR3 protein: CASSVGGLNNEQFF. The CDR3 nucleotides read TGTGCCAGCAGCGTAGGTGGGCTAAACAATGAGCAGTTCTTC.

The chain is built from TRBV11-2 and TRBJ2-2; 10 bases line up with TRBD1. Germline V gene data show CDR1 as SGHAT and CDR2 as FQNNGV. Losses at the gene ends were 6 bases for V and 4 bases for J; bases not matched to a gene: 14. This CDR3 contains 18 residues. The chain's CDR3 is CASSTGTGDSRGTGELFF. CDR3 DNA sequence: TGTGCCAGCAGTACCGGGACAGGGGATTCCCGCGGCACCGGGGAGCTGTTTTTT.

The chain carries TRBV6-5 and TRBJ1-6; 8 bases fit TRBD1. V trimming: 7 bases; J trimming: 7 bases; junction bases outside the gene matches: 6. This CDR3 has 14 amino acids. CDR1 is MNHEY and CDR2 is SVGAGI in the germline V gene. DNA for the CDR3: TGTGCCAGCACCCCGGGACAGGTGAATTCACCCCTCCACTTT. Its protein product is CASTPGQVNSPLHF.

The chain employs TRBV7-2 and TRBJ2-6; the D gene is possibly TRBD1 (6 bases). The CDR3 contains 19 residues. Germline V gives CDR1 SGHTA, CDR2 FQGNSA. V lost 1 base to trimming and J lost 0 bases, with 16 bases between them. CDR3 DNA: TGTGCCAGCAGCTTAGTTGGGCAGGGGAGCTCCTCTGGGGCCAACGTCCTGACTTTC. Translated: CASSLVGQGSSSGANVLTF. Full variable domain (rest looked up from reference TRBV7-2 and TRBJ2-6): GAGVSQSPSNKVTEKGKDVELRCDPISGHTALYWYRQSLGQGLEFLIYFQGNSAPDKSGLPSDRFSAERTGGSVSTLTIQRTQQEDSAVYLCASSLVGQGSSSGANVLTFGAGSRLTVL.

CDR3 sequence: CASSLEGQGSYEQYF. CDR3 sequence (DNA): TGTGCCAGCAGCTTGGAGGGACAGGGAAGCTACGAGCAGTACTTC. The V call is TRBV5-4, the J call TRBJ2-7, with TRBD1 matching 9 bases. Germline values: CDR1 SGHNT, CDR2 YYREEE (reference sequence). The CDR3 is made up of 15 amino acids. The V gene end was trimmed by 0 bases and the J gene end by 3 bases; junction bases not matched to a gene: 4.

This chain joins TRBV7-9 and TRBJ2-7, with D uncertain. Germline CDR1 reads SEHNR; CDR2 reads FQNEAQ (reference sequence). V lost 3 bases and J 0 bases, leaving 6 bases between the germline ends. There are 13 residues in the CDR3. The CDR3 region has the DNA TGTGCCAGCAGCTTCCTAAGCTCCTACGAGCAGTACTTC. Protein product: CASSFLSSYEQYF.